The 11 T cell receptor beta chains in this list originate from one sample, sequenced in a study of blood T cells in healthy people across ages. The second PCR ran about 6 to 12 cycles with a sample-barcoded 5' primer and J-beta primers. TCRdb used MiXCR to reprocess the 5' RACE reads, holding one entry per CDR3 protein. The table includes 700,000 or so distinct CDR3 sequences, about 24% detected once. Material: blood. Receptor source: a man between 65 and 85 years old in good health.

This sequence joins TRBV28 and TRBJ2-3; maybe TRBD1 (5 bases). Looked up from germline, CDR1 is MDHEN and CDR2 is SYDVKM. Trimming took 6 bases from V and 8 from J, leaving 12 bases between them. This CDR3 is built from 12 residues. The CDR3 loop is CASRTSGFTQYF. CDR3 DNA sequence: TGTGCCAGCAGGACCTCAGGGTTTACGCAGTATTTT.

V usage is TRBV12-3 or TRBV12-4 and J usage is TRBJ2-5; D gene uncertain. V lost 4 bases, J lost 2 bases, and 17 bases lay in between. This CDR3 has 16 residues. CDR3 in DNA: TGTGCCAGCAGTTACTCTATCGTACATCGACAAGAGACCCAGTACTTC. Translating it yields CASSYSIVHRQETQYF.

This clonotype was picked up a small number of times. The chain is built from TRBV12-3 or TRBV12-4 and TRBJ2-3, with D perhaps given as TRBD1 or TRBD2 (5 bases each). This CDR3 has 14 amino acids. Trimming left V 6 bases short and J 8 bases short, with 18 bases between. The CDR3 sequence: CASSFLGLEGTQYF. The CDR3 nucleotides read TGTGCCAGCAGCTTTTTGGGGCTCGAGGGTACGCAGTATTTT.

This chain uses TRBV5-1 with TRBJ2-7, with 11 bases aligning to TRBD2. CDR1 is SGHRS, CDR2 YFSETQ, per germline. The CDR3 length is 17 residues. V was pared by 2 bases and J by 0 bases, with 7 bases of the junction left unmatched. CDR3 protein: CASSFFWTSGFSYEQYV. DNA for the CDR3: TGCGCCAGCAGCTTTTTCTGGACTAGCGGGTTCTCCTACGAGCAGTACGTC.

This chain uses TRBV29-1 with TRBJ2-2, with 9 bases matching TRBD1. Germline V gene lookup returns CDR1 SQVTM and CDR2 ANQGSEA. The CDR3 covers 17 residues. Trimming at V came to 4 bases and at J to 5 bases, leaving 14 bases not matched to a gene. CDR3 protein: CSVVLSLGQGRTGELFF. CDR3 nucleotide sequence: TGCAGCGTTGTATTAAGCTTGGGACAGGGTAGGACCGGGGAGCTGTTTTTT.

This clonotype was counted only a few times. V and J are TRBV6-5 and TRBJ2-1, with TRBD1 matching over 8 bases. CDR1 is MNHEY, CDR2 SVGAGI, per germline. This CDR3 has 15 amino acids. V was pared by 1 base and J by 7 bases, with 6 bases of the junction left unmatched. Here the CDR3 reads CASSYFRTGSNEQFF. The CDR3 nucleotides are TGTGCCAGCAGTTACTTTAGGACAGGGTCGAATGAGCAGTTCTTC.

This clonotype was observed a few times. J is TRBJ2-5 and V is TRBV7-9, with D possibly matching TRBD2 (5 bases). The CDR3 is 16 residues long. Looked up from germline, CDR1 is SEHNR and CDR2 is FQNEAQ (reference sequence). The V end was cut by 5 bases, the J end by 5 bases, with 21 bases between. The CDR3 is CASSLSVSRTVETQYF. The CDR3 DNA reads as TGTGCCAGCAGCCTCAGCGTTAGCAGGACTGTGGAGACCCAGTACTTC.

Comment on this clonotype: One end of the junction does not line up with germline, which may come from a read error. The J gene is TRBJ1-5, the V gene TRBV28, with D tentatively TRBD1 (5 bases). Germline V gene lookup returns CDR1 MDHEN and CDR2 SYDVKM. This CDR3 has 14 residues. Written as DNA, the CDR3 is TGTGCTAGCATCTTTGGGGGAGGTGGTCAGCCCCAGCATTTT. Protein: CASIFGGGGQPQHF.

This clonotype was picked up a small number of times. The genes are TRBV6-2 or TRBV6-3 and TRBJ1-5, with D unclear. This CDR3 spans 14 amino acids. V lost 7 bases and J 4 bases, leaving 14 bases between the germline ends. Per germline, CDR1 MNHEY and CDR2 SVGEGT. The CDR3 coding sequence is TGTGCCAGCACCCCGGGAGCCACAAATCAGCCCCAGCATTTT. As protein: CASTPGATNQPQHF.

This clonotype has just a few counts. This rearrangement joins TRBV18 to TRBJ2-3; 9 bases fit TRBD1. After removal of 2 bases from V and 4 bases from J, the junction contained 4 bases not matched to a gene. The CDR3 extends over 15 amino acids. From germline, CDR1 is KGHSH and CDR2 LQKENI. CDR3 nucleotide sequence: TGTGCCAGCTCACCAAGGGGACAGGGATCAGATACGCAGTATTTT. Amino acid sequence: CASSPRGQGSDTQYF.

In regard to this clonotype: An end of the junction does not agree with germline; a read error may underlie this. The chain uses TRBV29-1 and TRBJ2-6; possible D gene TRBD1, 6 bases. Germline assignment: CDR1 SQVTM and CDR2 ANQGSEA. The CDR3 covers 14 residues. Here the CDR3 reads CSASGSSGANVPTF. The CDR3 coding sequence is TGCAGCGCTTCAGGGTCTTCAGGGGCCAACGTCCCGACTTTC.